Shown below are 21 T cell receptor beta chains from a single sample sequenced in a study of blood T cells in healthy people across ages. Primers used in a second PCR of about 7 to 12 cycles were a sample-barcoded 5' primer and a J-beta primer mix. A single record per CDR3 protein comes from TCRdb applying MiXCR to the 5' RACE reads. The profile shows roughly 900,000 distinct CDR3 sequences, around 28% of them singletons. The sequenced material came from blood. Receptors originate from a woman of 80 years or more in good health.

This clonotype was seen at least ten times. The chain combines TRBV6-6 with TRBJ2-1, with no clear D. Germline CDR1 and CDR2: MNHNY and SVGAGI (reference sequence). The V end lost 4 bases, the J end lost 0 bases, and 10 bases lay between the germline ends. The CDR3 is made up of 15 amino acids. The CDR3 nucleotides are TGTGCCAGCAGTTGGGGTACATCCTCCTACAATGAGCAGTTCTTC. This gives the protein CASSWGTSSYNEQFF.

This clonotype was recorded many times. This chain connects TRBV9 to TRBJ2-1, with unresolved D. V shed 7 bases and J shed 8 bases, with 13 bases lying between them. CDR1 and CDR2 from the germline V gene are SGDLS and YYNGEE. There are 12 residues in the CDR3. Here the CDR3 DNA reads TGTGCCAGCGGAACAGAGGCTCATGAGCAGTTCTTC. It specifies CASGTEAHEQFF.

V gene TRBV20-1 combines with J gene TRBJ1-5, with D tentatively TRBD1 (5 bases). V was trimmed by 7 bases and J by 2 bases, leaving 12 bases between them. Germline V gene sequence: CDR1 DFQATT, CDR2 SNEGSKA (reference sequence). The CDR3 has 13 amino acids. The CDR3 DNA reads TGCAGTGTGGAGGGGTTGGGCAATCAGCCCCAGCATTTT. It codes for CSVEGLGNQPQHF.

This clonotype was found a few times. J is TRBJ1-3 and V is TRBV10-3, with D unresolved. Germline CDR1 ENHRY, CDR2 SYGVKD. This CDR3 region has 13 residues. Trimming stripped 5 bases from V and 9 bases from J, with 14 bases between. CDR3 sequence: CAISPSGEGTIYF. The DNA of the CDR3 is TGTGCCATCAGTCCCTCCGGGGAGGGCACCATATATTTT.

This clonotype was observed at least ten times. V usage is TRBV11-2 and J usage is TRBJ1-2, with D hard to call. V shed 0 bases and J shed 9 bases, with 11 bases lying between them. The length of the CDR3 is 13 residues. Germline V gives CDR1 SGHAT, CDR2 FQNNGV. The CDR3 DNA is TGTGCCAGCAGCTTAGAGCCGGCTGGGCGCTACACCTTC. Translated, it gives CASSLEPAGRYTF.

Worth noting for this clonotype: Possible read error: a much larger clone is one base away. The CDR3 here is CASSVRTGGAGERFF. CDR3 in DNA: TGTGCCAGCAGCGTGAGGACAGGAGGGGCCGGGGAGCGGTTTTTT. This sequence joins TRBV9 and TRBJ2-2; tentatively, D is TRBD1 (7 bases). This CDR3 has 15 amino acids. Germline V gene data show CDR1 as SGDLS and CDR2 as YYNGEE.

Points on this clonotype: A read error may explain this, as a much larger clone is one base away. The chain combines TRBV6-5 with TRBJ2-1; D is unclear. The CDR3 totals 11 residues. Trimming cost V 5 bases and J 13 bases, with 12 bases left between them. Per the germline V gene, CDR1 is MNHEY and CDR2 is SVGAGI. CDR3 region: CASSLCETQFF. The CDR3 DNA reads as TGTGCCAGCAGTCTTTGTGAGACCCAGTTCTTC.

This clonotype was seen at least ten times. The CDR3 bases are TGTGCCACGAAAAACGGACAAAGCACAGATACGCAGTATTTT. Protein: CATKNGQSTDTQYF. The V and J genes are TRBV6-5 and TRBJ2-3; perhaps TRBD1 as D (5 bases). Germline CDR1 and CDR2: MNHEY and SVGAGI. The length of the CDR3 is 14 residues. V lost 10 bases and J lost 0, with 14 bases in between.

This clonotype was seen ten or more times. The V call is TRBV7-9, the J call TRBJ1-2; perhaps TRBD1 as D (6 bases). Germline V gene data show CDR1 as SEHNR and CDR2 as FQNEAQ (reference sequence). Trimming left V 5 bases short and J 4 bases short, with 11 bases between. The CDR3 is made up of 13 amino acids. The CDR3 region has the DNA TGTGCCAGCAGCAAAACAGGGTCCTATGGCTACACCTTC. It encodes CASSKTGSYGYTF.

The chain has TRBV14 and TRBJ1-1; D uncertain. Germline assignment: CDR1 SGHDN and CDR2 FVKESK. The CDR3 contains 14 residues. With 4 bases removed from V and 4 bases from J, the gap between germline ends came to 13 bases. The CDR3 nucleotides read TGTGCCAGCAGCCTCGCCCTGCCCGGCACTGAAGCTTTCTTT. Protein product: CASSLALPGTEAFF.

Ten or more counts support this clonotype. This chain connects TRBV5-1 to TRBJ1-1, with TRBD1 matching over 11 bases. V shed 0 bases and J 2 bases; nucleotides not matched to a gene: 9. CDR3 size: 18 residues. Germline V gives CDR1 SGHRS, CDR2 YFSETQ. The CDR3: CASSLAGGQGVINTEAFF. The CDR3 DNA reads as TGCGCCAGCAGCTTGGCCGGGGGACAGGGGGTCATAAACACTGAAGCTTTCTTT.

The chain employs TRBV7-9 and TRBJ2-3; a weak D match, TRBD2 (6 bases). Germline CDR1 SEHNR, CDR2 FQNEAQ (reference sequence). CDR3 length: 17 amino acids. The ends were cut back, 0 bases at V and 4 bases at J, with 17 bases in the middle. The CDR3 protein is CASSLAETGGAPDTQYF. The DNA of the CDR3 is TGTGCCAGCAGCTTAGCCGAGACTGGCGGGGCCCCAGATACGCAGTATTTT.

A note on this clonotype: A much larger clone lies one base from this, so it may be a read error. The genes are TRBV6-2 or TRBV6-3 and TRBJ2-1; D possibly uses TRBD1 or TRBD2 (5 bases each). Gene TRBJ2-7 matches the end of the DNA better, so the J call may be wrong. This CDR3 is 13 amino acids long. The V gene's germline CDR1 is MNHEY and CDR2 SVGEGT. Here the CDR3 DNA reads TGTGCCAGCAGGACGGGGACCTACAATGAGCAGTACTTC. Residues: CASRTGTYNEQYF.

The chain links TRBV7-2 to TRBJ2-5; the D gene is possibly TRBD2 (6 bases). CDR1 and CDR2 (germline): SGHTA, FQGNSA. The CDR3 sequence is 16 residues long. Trimming cost V 5 bases and J 3 bases, with 19 bases left between them. The CDR3 loop is CASSPTSPLSEETQYF. The CDR3 coding sequence is TGTGCCAGCAGCCCCACTAGCCCCCTATCCGAAGAGACCCAGTACTTC.

The chain employs TRBV5-1 and TRBJ2-7; D is ambiguous. Germline V lookup: CDR1 SGHRS, CDR2 YFSETQ. V was shortened by 5 bases and J by 2 bases, with 14 bases between the two germline ends. The CDR3 has 14 residues. The CDR3 loop is CASSSRTQPYEQYF. The CDR3 bases are TGCGCCAGCAGTAGCCGGACCCAACCCTACGAGCAGTACTTC.

This clonotype was found many times. This chain joins TRBV5-1 and TRBJ2-3; D not resolved. The V gene's germline CDR1 is SGHRS and CDR2 YFSETQ. V was pared by 4 bases and J by 2 bases, with 8 bases between. The CDR3 loop spans 13 amino acids. The CDR3 DNA sequence: TGCGCCAGCAGCCCGACCCCCACAGATACGCAGTATTTT. Protein product: CASSPTPTDTQYF.

Concerning this clonotype: A much more abundant neighbour one base away suggests this may be a read error. The genes are TRBV5-1 and TRBJ2-5; maybe TRBD2 (5 bases). CDR3 length equals 16 residues. Germline loops: CDR1 SGHRS, CDR2 YFSETQ. Trimming stripped 4 bases from V and 11 bases from J, with 27 bases between. In DNA form, the CDR3 reads TGCGCCAGCAGCAGGACTTTCTCCACCTCCTACAATGAGCAGTACTTC. Amino acids: CASSRTFSTSYNEQYF.

This clonotype was found many times. This chain connects TRBV2 to TRBJ2-6; D not resolved. Germline-derived CDR1 and CDR2 are SNHLY and FYNNEI. The CDR3 consists of 14 residues. V was shortened by 9 bases and J by 0 bases, with 9 bases between the two germline ends. This chain's CDR3 is CASQQVSGANVLTF. The CDR3 region has the DNA TGTGCCAGTCAACAAGTCTCTGGGGCCAACGTCCTGACTTTC.

V and J are TRBV2 and TRBJ2-3; TRBD2 matches at 10 bases. Unmatched junction bases numbered 10, after V lost 1 base and J lost 6 bases. Germline V gene lookup returns CDR1 SNHLY and CDR2 FYNNEI. This CDR3 region has 17 residues. The CDR3, as DNA: TGTGCCAGCAGTGAAGGAACAGCGGGAGGGCCGACTGATACGCAGTATTTT. Protein sequence: CASSEGTAGGPTDTQYF.

In its sample, this clonotype was seen a few times. The rearrangement uses TRBV25-1 and TRBJ2-5, with TRBD2 identical over 7 bases. Germline lookup yields CDR1 MGHDK and CDR2 SYGVNS. The CDR3 loop spans 12 amino acids. Unmatched junction bases numbered 9, after V lost 4 bases and J lost 13 bases. The CDR3 here is CASSALVGGSYF. The CDR3 DNA reads TGTGCCAGCAGTGCCCTTGTGGGGGGGTCGTACTTC.

The J gene is TRBJ2-7, the V gene TRBV6-2 or TRBV6-3; TRBD1 aligns across 10 bases. Germline V lookup: CDR1 MNHEY, CDR2 SVGEGT. The length of the CDR3 is 13 residues. V was pared by 11 bases and J by 3 bases, with 7 bases of the junction left unmatched. The CDR3 coding sequence is TGTGCCGCCGCCCGGGACAGGGGCTACGAGCAGTACTTC. Protein: CAAARDRGYEQYF.